Below, 29 T cell receptor beta chains from the same sample are listed, as sequenced in a study of cytomegalovirus exposure and HLA in healthy donors (dated by TCRdb to between 2016 and 2019). To prepare the library, the immunoSEQ multiplex PCR assay was applied. The multiplex PCR relied on a mix of 60 forward primers for TCR Vbeta segments and 13 reverse primers for TCR Jbeta segments. What TCRdb holds here is the immuneACCESS table cut down to in-frame rearrangements. Part of the clones is not present; checked against another copy, under half of the missing clones reflect an unresolved V gene, and the others are unexplained. A total of about 150,000 clones appear in this sample, more than 60% of them only once. In total, the top ten clones hold around 4.1% of the sample. The material sequenced was PBMCs. These TCRs come from a woman aged 40 to 55 in good health and CMV-seronegative.

The chain links TRBV7-2 to TRBJ2-3, with TRBD1 as a possible D gene (6 bases). The germline V gene encodes CDR1 SGHTA and CDR2 FQGNSA. Trimming cost V 0 bases and J 0 bases, with 10 bases left between them. The CDR3 spans 16 residues. CDR3 amino acids: CASSLAGAFSTDTQYF. CDR3 nucleotides: TGTGCCAGCAGCTTAGCGGGGGCCTTCAGCACAGATACGCAGTATTTT.

V usage is TRBV2 and J usage is TRBJ1-4; 9 nucleotides line up with TRBD1. The CDR3 loop spans 16 amino acids. Germline-derived CDR1 and CDR2 are SNHLY and FYNNEI. After removal of 8 bases from V and 5 bases from J, the junction contained 12 bases not matched to a gene. CDR3 nucleotides: TGTGCCAGCCGATATGATCCGGGACAGGGCAATGAAAAACTGTTTTTT. It yields the protein CASRYDPGQGNEKLFF.

The chain couples TRBV5-1 to TRBJ2-1; 11 nucleotides line up with TRBD2. This CDR3 comprises 16 residues. CDR1 and CDR2 (germline): SGHRS, YFSETQ. After removal of 4 bases from V and 2 bases from J, the junction contained 5 bases not matched to a gene. CDR3 nucleotides: TGCGCCAGCAGCACCAGACTAGCGGGGACCTACAATGAGCAGTTCTTC. It is translated as CASSTRLAGTYNEQFF.

This clone has only a few counts. V is TRBV4-1 and J is TRBJ2-1; 9 nucleotides match TRBD1. CDR1 is MGHRA and CDR2 is YSYEKL in the germline V gene. The CDR3 consists of 15 residues. V lost 4 bases, J lost 8 bases, and 9 bases stayed unmatched. Here the CDR3 DNA reads TGCGCCAGCAGCCCACTACAGGGGGCGCCTGATGAGCAGTTCTTC. Its translation: CASSPLQGAPDEQFF.

This sequence joins TRBV7-9 and TRBJ1-3; TRBD1 aligns across 7 bases. The trim removed 4 bases at V and 0 bases at J, leaving 0 bases unmatched. This CDR3 is built from 14 residues. Germline values: CDR1 SEHNR, CDR2 FQNEAQ (reference sequence). The CDR3 spells CASSWTGSGNTIYF. The CDR3 DNA is TGTGCCAGCAGCTGGACAGGCTCTGGAAACACCATATATTTT. The variable domain in full, with the rest retrieved from reference TRBV7-9 and TRBJ1-3, is DTGVSQNPRHKITKRGQNVTFRCDPISEHNRLYWYRQTLGQGPEFLTYFQNEAQLEKSRLLSDRFSAERPKGSFSTLEIQRTEQGDSAMYLCASSWTGSGNTIYFGEGSWLTVV.

The chain is built from TRBV28 and TRBJ1-5; D is perhaps TRBD1 (5 bases). Germline values: CDR1 MDHEN, CDR2 SYDVKM. Trimming left V 4 bases short and J 9 bases short, with 10 bases between. CDR3 length: 12 amino acids. The CDR3 loop reads CASSSLQGPQHF. CDR3 nucleotides: TGTGCCAGCAGTTCCCTCCAGGGGCCCCAGCATTTT.

The genes are TRBV2 and TRBJ1-2, with 8 bases matching TRBD1. This CDR3 contains 17 residues. The germline V gene encodes CDR1 SNHLY and CDR2 FYNNEI. J was trimmed by 8 bases and V by 2 bases; bases with no gene match: 16. CDR3 nucleotides: TGTGCCAGCAGTGAACTCCGCGACAGGGGCCGTGCTAGCGGCTACACCTTC. Residues: CASSELRDRGRASGYTF.

This rearrangement joins TRBV4-1 to TRBJ2-7; 9 nucleotides match TRBD2. The CDR3 is made up of 16 amino acids. V gave up 1 base and J gave up 2 bases; unmatched junction bases: 6. Per the germline V gene, CDR1 is MGHRA and CDR2 is YSYEKL. The CDR3 coding sequence is TGCGCCAGCAGCCAAGGGGGCGGGAGGGGGGCCTACGAGCAGTACTTC. Translation: CASSQGGGRGAYEQYF.

This clone has only one observation. This sequence joins TRBV6-1 and TRBJ1-4; 11 nucleotides align to TRBD1. CDR3 length: 19 amino acids. Germline loops: CDR1 MNHNS, CDR2 SASEGT. V lost 4 bases, J lost 8 bases, and 18 bases stayed unmatched. The CDR3 here is CASSGRQVGQGVVLEKLFF. The CDR3 coding sequence is TGTGCCAGCAGTGGCAGACAAGTGGGACAGGGGGTAGTATTAGAAAAACTGTTTTTT.

This clone has just a few counts. The gene calls are TRBV5-4 and TRBJ1-2, with TRBD1 identical over 9 bases. The CDR3 extends over 13 amino acids. The germline V gene has CDR1 SGHNT and CDR2 YYREEE (reference sequence). V lost 2 bases to trimming and J lost 7 bases; unmatched junction nucleotides: 3. CDR3 DNA sequence: TGTGCCAGCAGCTTACAGGGGGCGGGTGGCTACACCTTC. The encoded protein is CASSLQGAGGYTF. The full variable domain, completed using reference TRBV5-4 and TRBJ1-2, is ETGVTQSPTHLIKTRGQQVTLRCSSQSGHNTVSWYQQALGQGPQFIFQYYREEENGRGNFPPRFSGLQFPNYSSELNVNALELDDSALYLCASSLQGAGGYTFGSGTRLTVV.

In its sample, this clone was seen a few times. The rearrangement joins TRBV6-5 to TRBJ1-2, with 7 bases identical to TRBD1. V gave up 6 bases and J gave up 4 bases; unmatched junction bases: 11. The CDR3 loop spans 15 amino acids. CDR1 and CDR2 from the germline V gene are MNHEY and SVGAGI. The CDR3 is CASRQPGQLSYGYTF. CDR3 DNA sequence: TGTGCCAGCAGGCAACCGGGACAGCTCTCCTATGGCTACACCTTC.

The chain links TRBV29-1 to TRBJ1-1; 7 nucleotides match TRBD1. From germline, CDR1 is SQVTM and CDR2 ANQGSEA. V shed 3 bases and J 0 bases; nucleotides not matched to a gene: 1. The CDR3 is 13 amino acids. CDR3 sequence reads: CSVEGTVNTEAFF. The CDR3 DNA follows: TGCAGCGTTGAGGGGACAGTGAACACTGAAGCTTTCTTT.

The chain joins TRBV6-5 to TRBJ1-5; the D gene is possibly TRBD1 (6 bases). V was pared by 9 bases and J by 7 bases, with 13 bases between. The CDR3 extends over 12 amino acids. CDR1 and CDR2 (germline): MNHEY, SVGAGI. CDR3 in DNA: TGTGCCAGTAAGACAGGCGGACAGCCCCAGCATTTT. Translation: CASKTGGQPQHF.

The table lists this clone with a count of one. The gene calls are TRBV25-1 and TRBJ1-2, with TRBD1 matching over 9 bases. The CDR3 has 13 amino acids. Germline assignment: CDR1 MGHDK and CDR2 SYGVNS. With V trimmed by 5 bases and J by 7 bases, 5 bases remained unmatched. CDR3 DNA: TGTGCCAGCAGTTCACAGGGGGCGGTTGGCTACACCTTC. It encodes CASSSQGAVGYTF.

V usage is TRBV2 and J usage is TRBJ1-2; D not resolved. Germline CDR1 is SNHLY and CDR2 is FYNNEI. There are 16 residues in the CDR3. Trimming took off 5 bases at V and 1 base at J, with 17 bases between the two ends. CDR3 sequence reads: CASSWEYGGFNYGYTF. The CDR3 DNA reads TGTGCCAGCAGTTGGGAGTATGGTGGGTTTAACTATGGCTACACCTTC.

The chain recombines TRBV7-2 with TRBJ2-7; 10 bases are a match to TRBD2. J lost 0 bases, V lost 1 base, and 9 bases had no gene match. CDR1 and CDR2 (germline): SGHTA, FQGNSA. The CDR3 is 18 residues long. Written as DNA, the CDR3 is TGTGCCAGCAGCTTAGGACCTAGCGGGGGCTTCGCCTCCTACGAGCAGTACTTC. Translation gives CASSLGPSGGFASYEQYF.

The rearrangement links TRBV6-1 to TRBJ2-7; tentatively, D is TRBD1 (8 bases). The ends were cut back, 3 bases at V and 1 base at J, with 19 bases in the middle. The CDR3 totals 17 residues. Germline CDR1 and CDR2: MNHNS and SASEGT. This chain's CDR3 is CASSDPSTGEGSYEQYF. CDR3 coding DNA: TGTGCCAGCAGTGACCCCTCGACAGGGGAGGGATCCTACGAGCAGTACTTC.

J is TRBJ2-7 and V is TRBV29-1, with TRBD1 identical over 8 bases. The CDR3 covers 17 residues. Looked up from germline, CDR1 is SQVTM and CDR2 is ANQGSEA. V was pared by 5 bases and J by 0 bases, with 15 bases of the junction left unmatched. This CDR3 is CSVLALSGTGTSYEQYF. In DNA form, the CDR3 reads TGCAGCGTTCTCGCCCTCTCCGGGACAGGAACCTCCTACGAGCAGTACTTC.

The V call is TRBV28, the J call TRBJ2-6; D ambiguous. The V end lost 2 bases, the J end lost 2 bases, and 10 bases lay between the germline ends. The CDR3 runs 16 residues. In germline, CDR1 is MDHEN, CDR2 SYDVKM. The DNA for the CDR3 is TGTGCCAGCAGTTTAACAGTGATGGCTGGGGCCAACGTCCTGACTTTC. Translation: CASSLTVMAGANVLTF.

This chain uses TRBV5-1 with TRBJ1-5; the match to TRBD1 covers 8 bases. The germline V gene has CDR1 SGHRS and CDR2 YFSETQ. This CDR3 is built from 17 residues. The V segment lost 3 bases and the J segment 2 bases; nucleotides outside the gene matches: 10. Here the CDR3 DNA reads TGCGCCAGCAGCTCTTTACCCCAGGGGGCGGGCAATCAGCCCCAGCATTTT. This encodes CASSSLPQGAGNQPQHF.

V and J are TRBV18 and TRBJ1-2; tentatively, D is TRBD1 (5 bases). The CDR3 runs 12 residues. The germline gives CDR1 KGHSH, CDR2 LQKENI. V was clipped by 6 bases and J by 5 bases, with 10 bases between them. Here the CDR3 DNA reads TGTGCCAGCTCTCCGGGGGTTTATGGCTACACCTTC. Translated, it gives CASSPGVYGYTF.

This chain uses TRBV28 with TRBJ1-2; 8 bases fit TRBD1. This CDR3 region has 14 residues. With V trimmed by 7 bases and J by 8 bases, 12 bases remained unmatched. Germline lookup yields CDR1 MDHEN and CDR2 SYDVKM. CDR3 amino acids: CASNLAQGAIGYTF. CDR3 DNA sequence: TGTGCCAGCAACCTTGCCCAGGGGGCGATCGGCTACACCTTC.

V and J are TRBV28 and TRBJ1-1; D remains unclear. Trimming pared 1 base from V and 1 base from J, leaving 10 bases between. This CDR3 comprises 15 residues. Germline V gene lookup returns CDR1 MDHEN and CDR2 SYDVKM. CDR3 sequence reads: CASSLSPRGNTEAFF. The CDR3 region has the DNA TGTGCCAGCAGTTTATCCCCAAGAGGGAACACTGAAGCTTTCTTT.

This chain uses TRBV10-3 with TRBJ2-7; TRBD1 agrees at 12 bases. The CDR3 loop spans 12 amino acids. Germline CDR1 and CDR2: ENHRY and SYGVKD. V was clipped by 10 bases and J by 6 bases; unmatched bases: 4. This CDR3 is CATGQGAGEQYF. The CDR3 DNA sequence: TGTGCCACGGGACAGGGGGCGGGCGAGCAGTACTTC.

The gene calls are TRBV11-2 and TRBJ2-7; D remains ambiguous. Germline loops: CDR1 SGHAT, CDR2 FQNNGV. The V and J ends lost 2 bases and 6 bases respectively, with 5 bases between them. The CDR3 is 11 residues long. The CDR3 is CASSLSGEQYF. The CDR3 nucleotides read TGTGCCAGCAGCTTATCCGGCGAGCAGTACTTC. The variable domain in full, completed from reference TRBV11-2 and TRBJ2-7, reads EAGVAQSPRYKIIEKRQSVAFWCNPISGHATLYWYQQILGQGPKLLIQFQNNGVVDDSQLPKDRFSAERLKGVDSTLKIQPAKLEDSAVYLCASSLSGEQYFGPGTRLTVT.

This sequence joins TRBV27 and TRBJ1-3; TRBD1 matches 8 bases. CDR3 length: 14 amino acids. Germline-derived CDR1 and CDR2 are MNHEY and SMNVEV (reference sequence). Losses at the gene ends were 7 bases for V and 6 bases for J; bases not matched to a gene: 8. The CDR3 region is CASKKQGGTNTIYF. The CDR3 DNA reads as TGTGCCAGCAAGAAACAGGGGGGAACAAACACCATATATTTT.

The chain couples TRBV6-1 to TRBJ2-5; tentatively, D is TRBD1 (5 bases). The CDR3 has 14 amino acids. CDR1 and CDR2 (germline): MNHNS, SASEGT. Trimming took off 5 bases at V and 2 bases at J, with 12 bases between the two ends. CDR3 DNA sequence: TGTGCCAGCAGTACCCCCGACAGTCAAGAGACCCAGTACTTC. Its translation is CASSTPDSQETQYF.

The table lists this clone with a count of one. The chain links TRBV6-5 to TRBJ1-5; D possibly corresponds to TRBD1 (6 bases). The CDR3 is 13 residues long. Germline V gene sequence: CDR1 MNHEY, CDR2 SVGAGI. V was trimmed by 5 bases and J by 5 bases, leaving 10 bases between them. This CDR3 reads CASSPRTDQPQHF. In DNA, the CDR3 is TGTGCCAGCAGTCCCCGGACAGATCAGCCCCAGCATTTT.

This chain uses TRBV7-2 with TRBJ2-3; no definite D call. V was clipped by 4 bases and J by 2 bases, with 4 bases between them. The CDR3 loop spans 12 amino acids. Germline lookup yields CDR1 SGHTA and CDR2 FQGNSA. The CDR3 DNA follows: TGTGCCAGCAGCTACTACACAGATACGCAGTATTTT. This gives the protein CASSYYTDTQYF.